This is a list of T cell receptor beta chains from one sample in a study of CD4 and CD8 cells across lung adenocarcinoma regions. TCRdb re-called the PCR reads with MiXCR, one entry per CDR3 protein. There are around 15,000 distinct CDR3 sequences in the sample; roughly 50% occur only once, and less than 35% lies in the top ten. Sequences were obtained from CD8+ T cells from the center of a lung tumor. The receptors derive from a female donor with lung adenocarcinoma. The CD4 and CD8 labels of this study may be unreliable. Each CDR3 is given with its conserved first and last residue.

j_call,v_call,cdr3_aa
-,TRBV6-1,CASSPGLAETQYF
TRBJ2-5,TRBV10-2,CASSEPGPEEIQSF
TRBJ2-3,TRBV6-5,CASISGTGGAKDTQYF
TRBJ2-2,TRBV7-6,CASQGAHTGELFF
TRBJ1-1,TRBV6-5,CASSYGTGGDTEAFF
-,TRBV6-1,CAGRGHRGTDMQYF
TRBJ2-3,TRBV6-1,CASSPGGGGKDIQYF
TRBJ2-4,TRBV27,CASSSLGGRTKNMQYF
TRBJ2-2,TRBV6-1,CASSERLAGEGAGELFF
TRBJ2-3,TRBV27,CAGAGLCAKDTQYF
-,TRBV10-3,CGGSRGAGSPETQYF
-,TRBV7-2,CASSPAAGGTQYF
TRBJ2-3,TRBV7-2,CASSLYGAQGDTQYF
TRBJ2-3,TRBV27,CASGLVLWATDMQYF
TRBJ2-3,TRBV11-1,CASSKGTLSPHTQYF
TRBJ2-3,TRBV7-8,CASSPLVRLTDTQYF
TRBJ1-2,TRBV10-3,CAISGTRQYGYTF
TRBJ2-5,TRBV6-5,CASSYSPGWGGETQYF
TRBJ2-1,TRBV27,CASSFEFEQFF
TRBJ1-4,TRBV6-1,CASRQGGGDEKLFF
TRBJ2-3,TRBV7-2,CASSFGGSTDTQYF
TRBJ1-6,TRBV4-1,CASSQEGQGNSPLHF
TRBJ2-7,TRBV25-1,CASSENGHEQYF
TRBJ1-4,TRBV4-1,CASSLQGTANEKLFF
TRBJ2-1,TRBV6-5,CASSYIGGNNEQFF
TRBJ2-5,TRBV8-2,CGSRLTIGRAHVF
TRBJ2-4,TRBV4-1,CASSQADWGRGTKNTQYF
TRBJ2-4,TRBV4-1,CASSQADAAVGTKDTQYF
TRBJ2-3,TRBV27,CASRRQGSDTQYF
TRBJ1-2,TRBV3-1,CASSPGTGDGYTF